The next 9 T cell receptor delta chains were all read from a single sample in a study of γδ T cells in repeated Plasmodium falciparum infection. Vgamma9/Vdelta2+ and Vdelta2-negative gammadelta T cells were flow-sorted from PBMC for bulk sequencing. TCRdb fed the multiplex PCR reads to CATT. The sample includes about 51,000 delta-chain clones, roughly 1.9% of them seen just once. Input material: gamma-delta T cells from blood. The receptor set was obtained from a pool of human donors (malaria-infected and uninfected, not separated).

The table lists this clone with a few counts. A far bigger clonotype differs at one base, so this is likely a read error. This CDR3 is also generated by other DNA sequences in the sample. V and J are TRDV1 and TRDJ2, with D possibly being TRDD2 or TRDD3 (6 bases each). Assignment of the J gene here rests on matching the DNA to germline, because TCRdb gives none. This CDR3 region has 21 residues. Deletions cut 4 bases from V and 3 bases from J, with 30 bases between. From germline, CDR1 is TSWWSYY and CDR2 QGS. CDR3 coding DNA: TGTGCTCTTGGGGGTCGACTCCTACTATTTGGGGGGCCGAAGGTGACAGCACAACTCTTCTTT. Its protein product is CALGGRLLLFGGPKVTAQLFF.

This clone was seen only a few times. One base separates it from a far larger clone, so it is likely a read error. This sample includes further DNA sequences coding for the same CDR3. The rearrangement joins TRDV1 to TRDJ1, with 13 nucleotides matching TRDD3. TCRdb carries no J gene annotation; the J gene was assigned here by matching the DNA with germline. Germline loops: CDR1 TSWWSYY, CDR2 QGS. The CDR3 totals 22 residues. The CDR3 reads CALGELFLLQSTGGYAPDKLIF. For the CDR3, the DNA is TGTGCTCTCGGGGAACTGTTCCTACTCCAATCTACTGGGGGATACGCACCCGATAAACTCATCTTT.

In its sample, this clone was seen many times. The translation of this DNA and the TCRdb protein of a much larger clone differ at residue 12, probably owing to a read error; the protein shown here is translated from the DNA. The J gene is TRDJ3, the V gene TRDV2; the match to TRDD3 covers 7 bases. Per germline, CDR1 GEAIGNYY and CDR2 EKD. The CDR3 contains 17 residues. The CDR3 here is CACDGYWGAWDARQMFF. CDR3 DNA sequence: TGTGCCTGTGACGGGTACTGGGGAGCCTGGGACGCCCGACAGATGTTTTTC.

In its sample, this clone was seen a few times. The likely explanation is a read error, given a far larger clone one base away. Additional DNA sequences in this sample encode the identical CDR3. V usage is TRAV38-2/DV8 and J usage is TRDJ1, with D perhaps TRDD3 (7 bases). The J gene, left out of TCRdb, was set here by checking the DNA against germline. Germline CDR1 and CDR2: TSESDYY and QEAYKQQN. The CDR3 is 21 residues long. V dropped 5 bases and J dropped 5 bases, with 37 bases sitting between them. The CDR3 DNA reads TGTGCTTATAGTCTTCCCCTCATCCTTCCCTTGGGGGACCTACTGTTAGATAAACTCATCTTT. Its protein is CAYSLPLILPLGDLLLDKLIF.

The sample holds a few counts of this clone. TCRdb's protein for this DNA is that of a much larger clone and differs from the translation at residue 3, likely a read error; the protein shown is the DNA translation. The chain has TRDV2 and TRDJ1, with 13 bases that match TRDD3. The J gene was not available in TCRdb and was assigned here by matching the DNA to germline segments. Per the germline V gene, CDR1 is GEAIGNYY and CDR2 is EKD. The CDR3 loop spans 17 amino acids. As DNA, the CDR3 is TGTGCCAGTGAAGGACTGGGGGATACGGAGTACACCGATAAACTCATCTTT. Protein product: CASEGLGDTEYTDKLIF.

This clone was detected only a few times. TCRdb's entry gives the protein of a much larger clone, which mismatches this DNA's translation at residue 17, likely from a read error; the protein reported here is translated from the DNA. V usage is TRDV1 and J usage is TRDJ1, with 13 bases lining up with TRDD3. Here the J gene came from matching the DNA to germline, since TCRdb omits it. Germline assignment: CDR1 TSWWSYY and CDR2 QGS. The CDR3 is 21 residues long. The CDR3 protein is CALGDSLLSVLGDTDTNKLIF. DNA for the CDR3: TGTGCTCTTGGGGATTCCTTGCTAAGCGTACTGGGGGATACGGACACCAATAAACTCATCTTT.

Of note for this clone: The protein TCRdb gives is from a much larger clone and does not agree with this DNA's translation at residue 10, likely a read error; the protein shown here comes from the DNA. The chain uses TRDV1 and TRDJ1; TRDD3 agrees at 12 bases. V was pared by 3 bases and J by 7 bases, with 24 bases of the junction left unmatched. CDR1 and CDR2 from the germline V gene are TSWWSYY and QGS. This CDR3 spans 21 amino acids. The CDR3 reads CALGDPLLSGWGIRGLGKLIF. CDR3 nucleotide sequence: TGTGCTCTTGGGGATCCTCTTCTATCCGGCTGGGGGATACGCGGTCTTGGTAAACTCATCTTT.

This clone came up a few times. The TCRdb protein, from a much larger clone, departs from this DNA's translation at residue 8, likely by read error; the protein shown derives from the DNA. The gene calls are TRDV2 and TRDJ1, with TRDD3 identical over 9 bases. The J gene was missing in TCRdb and was found by matching the end of the DNA to germline. Per the germline V gene, CDR1 is GEAIGNYY and CDR2 is EKD. The CDR3 contains 20 residues. J lost 0 bases, V lost 0 bases, and 16 bases had no gene match. CDR3 protein: CACDTVGRGYGEPYTDKLIF. The CDR3 DNA follows: TGTGCCTGTGACACCGTTGGTAGGGGATACGGGGAACCGTACACCGATAAACTCATCTTT.

This clone was counted between two and nine times. A far more abundant clone sits one base away, making this likely a read error. Other nucleotide sequences in the sample specify the same CDR3. The V gene call is TRDV2, and the J gene call is absent; the table's D gene call, TRDD3, was not cross checked with the DNA. There are 22 residues in the CDR3. Germline values: CDR1 GEAIGNYY, CDR2 EKD. The CDR3 loop is CACDVSGLPSYWGIPLPDKLIF. CDR3 DNA sequence: TGTGCCTGTGACGTGTCGGGCCTTCCCTCGTACTGGGGGATCCCCCTGCCCGATAAACTCATCTTC.